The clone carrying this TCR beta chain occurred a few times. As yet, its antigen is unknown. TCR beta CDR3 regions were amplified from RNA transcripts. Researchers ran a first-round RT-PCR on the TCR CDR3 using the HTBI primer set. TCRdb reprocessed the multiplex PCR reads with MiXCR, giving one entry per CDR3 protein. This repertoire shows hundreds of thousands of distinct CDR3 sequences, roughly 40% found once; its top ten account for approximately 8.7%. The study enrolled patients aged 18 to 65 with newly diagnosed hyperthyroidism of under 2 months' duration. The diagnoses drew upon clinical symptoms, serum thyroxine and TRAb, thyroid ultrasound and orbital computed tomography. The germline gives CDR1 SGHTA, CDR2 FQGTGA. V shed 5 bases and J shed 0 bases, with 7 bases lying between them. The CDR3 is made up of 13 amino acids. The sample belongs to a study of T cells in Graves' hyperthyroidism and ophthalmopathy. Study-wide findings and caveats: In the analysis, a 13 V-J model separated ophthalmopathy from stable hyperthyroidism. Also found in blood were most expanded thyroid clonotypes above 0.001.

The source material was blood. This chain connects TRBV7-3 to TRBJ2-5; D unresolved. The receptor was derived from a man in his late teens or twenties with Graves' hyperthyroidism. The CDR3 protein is CASSPPYQETQYF. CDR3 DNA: TGTGCCAGCAGCCCCCCGTACCAAGAGACCCAGTACTTC.